This T cell receptor (beta chain) was found in a study of cytomegalovirus exposure and HLA in healthy donors. Findings of the study overall: Some TCR beta chains (approximately 180 of them) were listed as cytomegalovirus-associated. Near-uniform donor sequencing depth was presumed by presence/absence analyses. The authors later found HLA-associated TCR beta chains more clonally expanded than equally common others. A missense DCLRE1C variant was associated with V- and J-gene trimming of TCR beta chains in a later analysis, and an independent cohort replicated the association.

This clone was seen a few times. What it binds is unknown. It was with 60 Vbeta and 13 Jbeta primers that the PCR ran. Clones were read by immunoSEQ multiplex PCR, and TCRdb kept only the in-frame ones, dropping some. Of some 110,000 clones in the sample, roughly two thirds were seen once. The specimen was PBMCs. The receptor was isolated from a woman aged 25 to 39 in good health and CMV-seronegative.

CDR3 loop: CASSPRTSGNEQYF. In DNA form, the CDR3 reads TGTGCCAGCAGCCCTCGGACTAGCGGGAACGAGCAGTACTTC. V and J are TRBV13 and TRBJ2-7; TRBD2 agrees at 12 bases. This CDR3 spans 14 amino acids. Germline lookup yields CDR1 PRHDT and CDR2 FYEKMQ (reference sequence). V lost 5 bases, J lost 5 bases, and 4 bases stayed unmatched.